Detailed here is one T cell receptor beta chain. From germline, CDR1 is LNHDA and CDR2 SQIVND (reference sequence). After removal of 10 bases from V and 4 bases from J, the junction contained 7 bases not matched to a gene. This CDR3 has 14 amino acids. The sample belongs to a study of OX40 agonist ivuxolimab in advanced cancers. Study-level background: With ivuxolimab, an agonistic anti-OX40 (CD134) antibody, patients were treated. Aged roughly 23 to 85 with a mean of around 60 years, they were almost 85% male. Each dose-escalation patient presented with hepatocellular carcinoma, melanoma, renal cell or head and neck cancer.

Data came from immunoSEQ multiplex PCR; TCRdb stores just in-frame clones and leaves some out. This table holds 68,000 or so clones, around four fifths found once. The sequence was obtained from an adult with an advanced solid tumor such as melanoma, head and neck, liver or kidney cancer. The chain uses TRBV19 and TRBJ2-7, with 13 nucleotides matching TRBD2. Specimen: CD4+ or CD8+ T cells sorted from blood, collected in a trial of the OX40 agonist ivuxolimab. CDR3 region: CATSGTSGTYEQYF. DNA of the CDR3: TGTGCCACGTCCGGGACTAGCGGGACGTACGAGCAGTACTTC.